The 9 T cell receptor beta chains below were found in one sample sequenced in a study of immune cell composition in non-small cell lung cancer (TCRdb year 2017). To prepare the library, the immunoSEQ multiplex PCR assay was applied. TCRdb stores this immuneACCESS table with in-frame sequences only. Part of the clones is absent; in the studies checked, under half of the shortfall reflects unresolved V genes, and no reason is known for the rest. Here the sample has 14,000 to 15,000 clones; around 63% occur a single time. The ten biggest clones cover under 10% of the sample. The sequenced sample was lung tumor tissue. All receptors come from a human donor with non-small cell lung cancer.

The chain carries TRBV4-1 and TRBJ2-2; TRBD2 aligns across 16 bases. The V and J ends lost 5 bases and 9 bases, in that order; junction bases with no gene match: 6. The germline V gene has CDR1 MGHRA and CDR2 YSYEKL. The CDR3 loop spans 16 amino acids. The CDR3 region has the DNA TGCGCCAGCAGCGAGGGACTAGCGGGGGGGCCTTGGGAGCTGTTTTTT. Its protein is CASSEGLAGGPWELFF.

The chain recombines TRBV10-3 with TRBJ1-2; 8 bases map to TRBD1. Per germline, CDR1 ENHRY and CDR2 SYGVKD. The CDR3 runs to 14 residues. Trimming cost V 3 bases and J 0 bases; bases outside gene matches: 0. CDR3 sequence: CAISEQGANYGYTF. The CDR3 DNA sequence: TGTGCCATCAGTGAACAGGGGGCTAACTATGGCTACACCTTC.

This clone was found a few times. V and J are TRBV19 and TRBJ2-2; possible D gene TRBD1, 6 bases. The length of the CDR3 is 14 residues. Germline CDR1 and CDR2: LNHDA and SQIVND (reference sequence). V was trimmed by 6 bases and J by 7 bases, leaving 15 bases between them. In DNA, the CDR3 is TGTGCCAGTAGACGCAGGGGTGAGGTCGGGGAGCTGTTTTTT. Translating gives CASRRRGEVGELFF.

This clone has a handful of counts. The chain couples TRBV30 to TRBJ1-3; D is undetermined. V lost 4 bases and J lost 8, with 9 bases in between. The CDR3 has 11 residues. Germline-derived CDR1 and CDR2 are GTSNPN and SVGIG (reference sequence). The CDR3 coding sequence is TGTGCCTGGATCCTCGGGGACACCATATATTTT. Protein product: CAWILGDTIYF.

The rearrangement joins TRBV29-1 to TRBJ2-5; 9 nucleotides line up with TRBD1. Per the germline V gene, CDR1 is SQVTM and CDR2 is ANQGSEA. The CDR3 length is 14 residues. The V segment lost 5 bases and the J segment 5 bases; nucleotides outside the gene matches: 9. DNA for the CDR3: TGCAGCGTTTTCGGTCACAGGGGGCTGGAGACCCAGTACTTC. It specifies CSVFGHRGLETQYF. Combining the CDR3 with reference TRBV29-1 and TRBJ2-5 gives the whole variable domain SAVISQKPSRDICQRGTSLTIQCQVDSQVTMMFWYRQQPGQSLTLIATANQGSEATYESGFVIDKFPISRPNLTFSTLTVSNMSPEDSSIYLCSVFGHRGLETQYFGPGTRLLVL.

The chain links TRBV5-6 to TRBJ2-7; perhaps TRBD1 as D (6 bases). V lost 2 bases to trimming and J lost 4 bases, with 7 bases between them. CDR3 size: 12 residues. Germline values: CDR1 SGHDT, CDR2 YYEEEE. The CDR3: CASSLQGYEQYF. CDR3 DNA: TGTGCCAGCAGCTTACAGGGTTACGAGCAGTACTTC.

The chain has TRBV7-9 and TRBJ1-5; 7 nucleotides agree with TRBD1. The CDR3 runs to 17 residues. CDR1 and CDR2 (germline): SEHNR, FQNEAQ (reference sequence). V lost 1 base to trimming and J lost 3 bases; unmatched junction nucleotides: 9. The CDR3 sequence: CASSLGSGGPYNQPQHF. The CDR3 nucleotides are TGTGCCAGCAGCTTAGGGTCAGGGGGGCCCTACAATCAGCCCCAGCATTTT.

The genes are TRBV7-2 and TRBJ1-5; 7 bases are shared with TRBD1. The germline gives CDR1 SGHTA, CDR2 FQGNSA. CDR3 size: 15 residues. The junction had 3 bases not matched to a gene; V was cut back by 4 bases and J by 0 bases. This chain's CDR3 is CASSSGTVSNQPQHF. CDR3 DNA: TGTGCCAGCAGCTCGGGGACAGTTAGCAATCAGCCCCAGCATTTT.

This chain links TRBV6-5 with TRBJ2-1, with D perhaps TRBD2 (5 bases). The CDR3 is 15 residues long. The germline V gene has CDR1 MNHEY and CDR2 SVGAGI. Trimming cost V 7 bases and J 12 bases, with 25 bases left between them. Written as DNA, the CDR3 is TGTGCCAGCAACCACCGTAGCGACCTCCATGTGGTGCAGTTCTTC. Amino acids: CASNHRSDLHVVQFF.